This section outlines one T cell receptor beta chain sequence together with its context. Its antigen is unknown. This record belongs to a study of T cell responses to AZD1222 COVID-19 vaccine. Measured with immunoSEQ multiplex PCR; TCRdb has only the in-frame clones, and not every one. In the table there are approximately 120,000 clones, about nine tenths of which are singletons. Study observations and caveats: Researchers took repertoire samples only after the peak T cell response had come. The donor cohort was predominantly white British with a female majority, and clonal diversity may have been underestimated.

The origin of this receptor is an adult who received the AZD1222 COVID-19 vaccine. Sequenced here: peripheral blood, sampled 28 days after the second AZD1222 dose.

The CDR3 region is CASSPFGDYSGNTIYF. The CDR3 nucleotides are TGTGCCAGCAGCCCATTCGGAGACTACTCTGGAAACACCATATATTTT. This sequence joins TRBV3-1 (or the pseudogene TRBV3-2) and TRBJ1-3; D is unresolved. V gave up 4 bases and J gave up 0 bases, with 13 bases separating them. The CDR3 contains 16 residues. The germline CDR1 and CDR2 sequences are LGHDT and YNNKEL (reference sequence).